This TCR beta chain was observed in a study of blood T cell repertoires in COVID-19. CDR1 SGDLS and CDR2 YYNGEE come from the germline V gene. This CDR3 is 16 amino acids long. V was pared by 0 bases and J by 5 bases, with 6 bases of the junction left unmatched. Original processing notes: The assay estimated nucleated cells by amplifying reference gene primers. Only in-frame clones appear in the TCRdb table, and some are missing; sequencing was by immunoSEQ multiplex PCR. V, J and clone size were drawn from that table, and D and trimming were deduced from the DNA. Among a few hundred thousand clones, around nine tenths were seen once, and the ten largest hold 5.5% to 8%.

This sequence joins TRBV9 and TRBJ2-4; 9 bases fit TRBD2. The sequence was collected from a man in his 60s who had recovered from COVID-19. The sample consisted of peripheral blood. For the CDR3, the DNA is TGTGCCAGCAGCGTAGGTGCGACTAGCGGCCAAAACATTCAGTACTTC. Its translation is CASSVGATSGQNIQYF.